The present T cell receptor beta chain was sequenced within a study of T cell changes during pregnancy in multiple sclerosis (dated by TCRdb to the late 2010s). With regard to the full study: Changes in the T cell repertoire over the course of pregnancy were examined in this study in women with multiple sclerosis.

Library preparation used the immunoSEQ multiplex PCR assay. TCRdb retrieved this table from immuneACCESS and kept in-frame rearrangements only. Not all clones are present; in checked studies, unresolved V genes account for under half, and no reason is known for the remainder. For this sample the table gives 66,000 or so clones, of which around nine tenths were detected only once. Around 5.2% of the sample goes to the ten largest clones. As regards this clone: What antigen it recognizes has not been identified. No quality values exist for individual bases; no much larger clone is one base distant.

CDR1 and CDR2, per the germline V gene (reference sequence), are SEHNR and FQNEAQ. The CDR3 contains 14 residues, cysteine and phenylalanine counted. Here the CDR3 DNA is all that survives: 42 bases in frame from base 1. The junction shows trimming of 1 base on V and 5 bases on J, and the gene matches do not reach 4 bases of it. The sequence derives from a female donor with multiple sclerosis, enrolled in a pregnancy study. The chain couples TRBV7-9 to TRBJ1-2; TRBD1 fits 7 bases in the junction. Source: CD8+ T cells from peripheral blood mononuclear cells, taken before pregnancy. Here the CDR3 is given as CASSLEGGDYGYTF. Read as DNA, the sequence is TGTGCCAGCAGCTTAGAAGGGGGCGATTATGGCTACACCTTC.